The clone carrying this T cell receptor (beta chain) has only a few counts. Antigen unknown. It was with 60 Vbeta and 13 Jbeta primers that the PCR ran. The protocol was immunoSEQ multiplex PCR, while the TCRdb copy is restricted to in-frame clones and leaves out a portion. The sample has roughly 180,000 clones, roughly 75% seen once; the top ten hold less than 9.5%. V lost 6 bases, J lost 4 bases, and 10 bases stayed unmatched. The CDR3 has 17 amino acids. Germline CDR1 SNHLY, CDR2 FYNNEI. Those who donated were healthy bone marrow donors. The data were taken from a study of cytomegalovirus exposure and HLA in healthy donors. Whole-study findings and limits: Most observed TCR sequences were rare, whereas some public TCRs were detected in many donors. Fewer N-insertions than the roughly 630-donor mean were reportedly shown by an Asian-associated ancestry cluster in a later analysis. The study recorded some 160 TCR beta chains that were cytomegalovirus-associated.

The chain is built from TRBV2 and TRBJ2-1; TRBD2 agrees at 12 bases. Material: PBMCs. This receptor was obtained from a woman between 35 and 50 years old in good health and CMV-seropositive. This CDR3 reads CASSGTGLAGRYNEQFF. The CDR3 region has the DNA TGTGCCAGCAGCGGAACAGGACTAGCGGGACGATACAATGAGCAGTTCTTC.